Listed below are T cell receptor beta chains from one sample, sequenced in a study of cytomegalovirus exposure and HLA in healthy donors. Repertoires were generated with immunoSEQ multiplex PCR, while TCRdb's copy carries only in-frame clones and drops some. The table lists tens of thousands of clones. The source material was PBMCs. Receptor source: a male donor in good health and CMV-seronegative. Each CDR3 is given with its conserved first and last residue. A D gene is named only where the DNA matches it firmly. The size entry is marked missing in some rows and otherwise reads once, few, many or a size class.

>TRBJ1-1|NA|NA|TRBV1
TGCACCAGCAGCCAAGAGCCCCTCCCTATCACTGAAGCTTTCTTT
CTSSQEPLPITEAFF
>TRBJ1-5|TRBD1|NA|TRBV15
TGTGCCACCAGCCGGGACAGGGGGCTGGGTCAGCCCCAGCATTTT
CATSRDRGLGQPQHF
>TRBJ1-1|NA|NA|TRBV7-9
TGTGCCAGCAGTTTAGGAGACGGGGTTCTGAACACTGAAGCTTTCTTT
CASSLGDGVLNTEAFF
>TRBJ1-2|NA|NA|TRBV13
TGTGCCAGCAGCAAATTGACAGGAGACTATGGCTACACCTTC
CASSKLTGDYGYTF
>TRBJ2-2|NA|NA|TRBV11-3
TGTGCCAGCAGCTTATTCGGGGGGAACACCGGGGAGCTGTTTTTT
CASSLFGGNTGELFF
>TRBJ1-1|TRBD1|NA|TRBV9
TGTGCCAGCAGCGTGGTGACAGGGGGAGGGGCTGAAGCTTTCTTT
CASSVVTGGGAEAFF
>TRBJ2-7|TRBD2|medium-sized|TRBV4-3
TGCGCCAGCAGCCAAGATCCCCAGGGAGGGTTGAAGTCCCACGAGCAGTACTTC
CASSQDPQGGLKSHEQYF
>TRBJ2-7|TRBD2|NA|TRBV2
TGTGCCAGCAATGAGAGAGGCGGGGGGGCCTACGAGCAGTACTTC
CASNERGGGAYEQYF
>TRBJ2-7|NA|NA|TRBV29-1
TGCAGCGTTGAACTAGGGAGTCCCCACTACGAGCAGTACTTC
CSVELGSPHYEQYF
>TRBJ2-3|TRBD2|NA|TRBV27
TGTGCCAGCAGTTTATCGATCGGGGGGAACACAGATACGCAGTATTTT
CASSLSIGGNTDTQYF
>TRBJ1-5|TRBD1|NA|TRBV6-1
TGTGCCAGCAGTGAAAGGACAGGCAGAGGCCAGCCCCAGCATTTT
CASSERTGRGQPQHF
>TRBJ1-5|TRBD1|NA|TRBV30
TGTGCCTTTGGACAGGAAAATCAGCCCCAGCATTTT
CAFGQENQPQHF
>TRBJ2-1|TRBD1|NA|TRBV5-1
TGCGCCAGCAGTCCCATCCCAGGGGGAAATGAGCAGTTCTTC
CASSPIPGGNEQFF
>TRBJ2-7|TRBD1|NA|TRBV27
TGTGCCAGCAGTACAGGGGGCGGCGAGCAGTACTTC
CASSTGGGEQYF
>TRBJ2-3|TRBD1|NA|TRBV9
TGTGCCAGCAGCGTAGGTGTGACAGGGGGGAATACGCAGTATTTT
CASSVGVTGGNTQYF
>TRBJ1-1|TRBD1|NA|TRBV5-8
TGTGCCAGCAGCTTCTGGGGACAGGGGAACACTGAAGCTTTCTTT
CASSFWGQGNTEAFF
>TRBJ2-1|TRBD2|NA|TRBV4-2
TGTGCCAGCAGCCTTACCCCTACTAGCGGGGGGGCCGATGAGCAGTTCTTC
CASSLTPTSGGADEQFF
>TRBJ1-2|TRBD1|NA|TRBV9
TGTGCCAGCAGCTCAAACCCGGGACAGGGGGGATTCGGCTACACCTTC
CASSSNPGQGGFGYTF
>TRBJ1-1|TRBD1|NA|TRBV25-1
TGTGCCAGCAGTGAGGACAGGGACACTGAAGCTTTCTTT
CASSEDRDTEAFF
>TRBJ1-3|NA|NA|TRBV4-3
TGCGCCAGCAGCCAAGAGACAGGCTCTGGAAACACCATATATTTT
CASSQETGSGNTIYF